This section outlines one T cell receptor (beta chain) sequence together with its context. What it recognizes is unknown. The data belong to a study of Graves' ophthalmopathy and Graves' hyperthyroidism. Broader study findings: Between ophthalmopathy and stable hyperthyroidism, a 13-signature model drew a separation with just over 85% sensitivity and just under 83% specificity. The model predicted progression of ophthalmopathy with a sensitivity of roughly 66%, and its specificity was 72% to 80%.

Amplified material comprised TCR beta CDR3 regions derived from RNA transcripts. Second-round multiplex PCR came after first-round RT-PCR with HTBI primers. TCRdb reanalysed the multiplex PCR reads using MiXCR and keeps one entry per CDR3 protein. The repertoire holds about 500,000 distinct CDR3 sequences, with under 15% as singletons. CDR1 is SGHVS, CDR2 FQNEAQ, per germline. Trimming stripped 8 bases from V and 9 bases from J, with 19 bases between. This CDR3 has 14 amino acids. The receptor was isolated from a woman aged 25 to 39 with Graves' ophthalmopathy. The chain couples TRBV7-8 to TRBJ2-2; D tentatively fits TRBD1 or TRBD2 (5 bases each). Specimen: blood. Written as DNA, the CDR3 is TGTGCCAGCGCCCCACCGAGAGGGACCAGGGAGCTGTTTTTT. Amino acids: CASAPPRGTRELFF.